The next 19 T cell receptor beta chains were all read from a single sample in a study of graft-versus-host responses after intestinal transplantation (dated by TCRdb to 2020 to 2022). Libraries were prepared through the immunoSEQ multiplex PCR assay. TCRdb retrieved this table from immuneACCESS and kept in-frame rearrangements only. Not all clones are present; in checked studies, unresolved V genes account for under half, and no reason is known for the remainder. In all, the sample holds under 20,000 clones, and around 33% of those were seen once. The top ten constitute approximately 3.7% of the sample. Taken with the paper, the label for time point translates to: cells obtained before transplantation from donor or recipient. The specimen was alloreactive CD4+ T cells from a mixed lymphocyte reaction culture, collected before intestinal transplant. The cell subset or site label corresponds to: CFSE-low proliferating T cells sorted from approximately six-day pre-transplant mixed lymphocyte reaction (GvH or HvG direction). Receptors originate from a human patient who received an intestinal transplant.

This clone was counted a few times. The chain uses TRBV2 and TRBJ1-1; D remains ambiguous. CDR3 length equals 13 residues. Germline assignment: CDR1 SNHLY and CDR2 FYNNEI. V lost 6 bases to trimming and J lost 1 base, with 9 bases between them. CDR3: CASSTPENTEAFF. DNA of the CDR3: TGTGCCAGCAGCACGCCAGAGAACACTGAAGCTTTCTTT.

This clone was detected only once. The rearrangement links TRBV2 to TRBJ1-6; the D is unclear. Trimming took off 5 bases at V and 7 bases at J, with 12 bases between the two ends. This CDR3 region has 14 residues. Germline CDR1 is SNHLY and CDR2 is FYNNEI. The CDR3 sequence is CASSPGRENSPLHF. In nucleotides, the CDR3 is TGTGCCAGCAGTCCGGGGAGGGAAAATTCACCCCTCCACTTT.

This chain uses TRBV5-1 with TRBJ2-7, with D hard to call. V gave up 4 bases and J gave up 7 bases, with 12 bases separating them. The germline V gene has CDR1 SGHRS and CDR2 YFSETQ. This CDR3 is built from 12 residues. CDR3 sequence: CASSLDLTEQYF. CDR3 sequence (DNA): TGCGCCAGCAGCCTGGACCTCACGGAGCAGTACTTC.

In its sample, this clone is medium-sized. V gene TRBV7-3 combines with J gene TRBJ2-5, with D maybe TRBD1 (5 bases). The CDR3 contains 13 residues. V was pared by 2 bases and J by 5 bases, with 9 bases between. Looked up from germline, CDR1 is SGHTA and CDR2 is FQGTGA. The CDR3 DNA reads TGTGCCAGCAGCTTAGGACATCTGGAGACCCAGTACTTC. Translation gives CASSLGHLETQYF.

This clone was counted between two and nine times. The rearrangement joins TRBV2 to TRBJ2-7, with TRBD2 matching over 9 bases. Germline CDR1 SNHLY, CDR2 FYNNEI. The CDR3 runs 15 residues. The V and J ends lost 3 bases and 4 bases, in that order; junction bases with no gene match: 7. CDR3 sequence: CASSDTLAGRYEQYF. CDR3 DNA sequence: TGTGCCAGCAGTGATACCCTAGCGGGAAGGTACGAGCAGTACTTC.

This sequence joins TRBV29-1 and TRBJ2-5, with a tentative D call TRBD1 (6 bases). The V end was cut by 6 bases, the J end by 0 bases, with 11 bases between. Germline V gene data show CDR1 as SQVTM and CDR2 as ANQGSEA. This CDR3 spans 13 amino acids. This chain's CDR3 is CSVQGMDQETQYF. The DNA of the CDR3 is TGCAGCGTACAGGGAATGGACCAAGAGACCCAGTACTTC.

The sample holds a few counts of this clone. This CDR3 reads CAIGVAGASTDTQYF. CDR3 coding DNA: TGTGCCATCGGAGTAGCGGGGGCTAGCACAGATACGCAGTATTTT. V is TRBV10-3 and J is TRBJ2-3, with TRBD2 matching 9 bases. Trimming removed 8 bases from V and 0 bases from J; junction bases left unmatched: 6. The CDR3 extends over 15 amino acids. Germline V gene lookup returns CDR1 ENHRY and CDR2 SYGVKD.

This clone has more than one count but fewer than ten. In nucleotides, the CDR3 is TGTGCCAGTAGTGAACGGCTGGGGCTAGCTCTCACAGATACGCAGTATTTT. Protein sequence: CASSERLGLALTDTQYF. V gene TRBV19 combines with J gene TRBJ2-3; D assignment may be TRBD1 or TRBD2 (5 bases each). Trimming took 5 bases from V and 2 from J, leaving 20 bases between them. CDR1 LNHDA and CDR2 SQIVND come from the germline V gene (reference sequence). The CDR3 length is 17 residues. The variable domain in full, completed from reference TRBV19 and TRBJ2-3, reads DGGITQSPKYLFRKEGQNVTLSCEQNLNHDAMYWYRQDPGQGLRLIYYSQIVNDFQKGDIAEGYSVSREKKESFPLTVTSAQKNPTAFYLCASSERLGLALTDTQYFGPGTRLTVL.

By proportion, this clone is medium-sized. The J gene is TRBJ1-4, the V gene TRBV29-1; tentatively, D is TRBD1 (5 bases). Trimming took 4 bases from V and 3 from J, leaving 9 bases between them. Germline V gene data show CDR1 as SQVTM and CDR2 as ANQGSEA. The CDR3 covers 13 residues. The CDR3 spells CSVGRQPNEKLFF. The DNA for the CDR3 is TGCAGCGTTGGCCGACAGCCTAATGAAAAACTGTTTTTT.

This clone is medium-sized in the sample. The chain combines TRBV12-5 with TRBJ1-3, with TRBD1 matching over 8 bases. CDR3 length equals 17 residues. The J segment lost 4 bases and the V segment lost 0 bases, leaving 8 bases of the junction unmatched. Germline lookup yields CDR1 LGHNT and CDR2 FRNRAP. The CDR3 DNA reads TGTGCTAGTGGTTTGGTTAGGACAGGGAATTGGGGAAACACCATATATTTT. Translation gives CASGLVRTGNWGNTIYF.

The chain combines TRBV10-3 with TRBJ1-6; 7 nucleotides align to TRBD1. CDR1 is ENHRY and CDR2 is SYGVKD in the germline V gene. J gave up 8 bases and V 2 bases, and 6 bases lay outside the gene matches. This CDR3 contains 15 residues. The CDR3 spells CAISEGQGDHSPLHF. The DNA for the CDR3 is TGTGCCATCAGTGAGGGGCAGGGGGACCATTCACCCCTCCACTTT.

This clone appeared a few times. The V call is TRBV11-3, the J call TRBJ2-7; possibly TRBD2 for D (6 bases). The CDR3 runs 16 residues. Deletions cut 5 bases from V and 3 bases from J, with 20 bases between. The germline gives CDR1 SGHNT, CDR2 YENEEA. In DNA form, the CDR3 reads TGTGCCAGCAGCCCCGTCGGGGGTTCGGGCCACTACGAGCAGTACTTC. Its translation: CASSPVGGSGHYEQYF. The full variable domain, completed using reference TRBV11-3 and TRBJ2-7, is EAGVVQSPRYKIIEKKQPVAFWCNPISGHNTLYWYLQNLGQGPELLIRYENEEAVDDSQLPKDRFSAERLKGVDSTLKIQPAELGDSAVYLCASSPVGGSGHYEQYFGPGTRLTVT.

The chain joins TRBV7-7 to TRBJ1-1; D might be TRBD1 (5 bases). The germline gives CDR1 SSHAT, CDR2 FNYEAQ (reference sequence). This CDR3 is built from 13 residues. Trimming shortened V by 5 bases and J by 1 base, and 8 bases separated the two germline ends. CDR3 region: CASSIQENTEAFF. Written as DNA, the CDR3 is TGTGCCAGCAGCATACAGGAGAACACTGAAGCTTTCTTT.

The V call is TRBV6-1, the J call TRBJ2-4; no clear D. Trimming left V 7 bases short and J 2 bases short, with 12 bases between. Germline CDR1 is MNHNS and CDR2 is SASEGT. The CDR3 spans 14 residues. The CDR3 DNA follows: TGTGCCAGCAAGGAACAGAGGACCAAAAACATTCAGTACTTC. It translates to CASKEQRTKNIQYF.

This chain links TRBV30 with TRBJ2-6; D ambiguous. The CDR3 contains 13 residues. The ends were cut back, 3 bases at V and 0 bases at J, with 3 bases in the middle. CDR1 and CDR2 (germline): GTSNPN, SVGIG (reference sequence). CDR3 region: CAWRHSGANVLTF. Written as DNA, the CDR3 is TGTGCCTGGAGACACTCTGGGGCCAACGTCCTGACTTTC.

The chain employs TRBV6-5 and TRBJ2-3; TRBD1 aligns across 7 bases. Germline CDR1 MNHEY, CDR2 SVGAGI. The CDR3 extends over 15 amino acids. The V segment lost 5 bases and the J segment 1 base; nucleotides outside the gene matches: 6. Written as DNA, the CDR3 is TGTGCCAGCAGTAAAGGGGGCGCCGGCACAGATACGCAGTATTTT. Encoded protein: CASSKGGAGTDTQYF.

This clone was picked up a small number of times. The chain combines TRBV7-2 with TRBJ2-7, with 8 bases matching TRBD1. The CDR3 runs 14 residues. The ends lost 5 bases at V and 6 bases at J; junction bases unmatched: 9. From germline, CDR1 is SGHTA and CDR2 FQGNSA. This CDR3 reads CASSRRQGSPEQYF. Written as DNA, the CDR3 is TGTGCCAGCAGCCGTAGACAGGGGTCCCCCGAGCAGTACTTC.

The chain carries TRBV11-3 and TRBJ1-1, with D maybe TRBD1 (5 bases). Germline V gene sequence: CDR1 SGHNT, CDR2 YENEEA. CDR3 size: 13 residues. Trimming removed 1 base at V and 8 bases at J, with 11 bases between. In DNA form, the CDR3 reads TGTGCCAGCAGCTTAGTTCGACAGACAGAAGCTTTCTTT. It yields the protein CASSLVRQTEAFF.

This chain connects TRBV7-2 to TRBJ1-2, with D unclear. CDR1 is SGHTA, CDR2 FQGNSA, per germline. This CDR3 comprises 15 residues. V dropped 1 base and J dropped 2 bases, with 11 bases sitting between them. The CDR3 coding sequence is TGTGCCAGCAGCTTAGAGAGACTCATAAACTATGGCTACACCTTC. Translation gives CASSLERLINYGYTF.